This is a list of T cell receptor beta chains from one sample in a study of cytomegalovirus exposure and HLA in healthy donors. Only in-frame clones appear in the TCRdb table, and some are missing; sequencing was by immunoSEQ multiplex PCR. The sample carries 100,000 to 150,000 clones, around 84% recorded once. The sample comprised PBMCs. The receptor source for this set is a man aged 45-65 years in good health and CMV-seronegative. The CDR3 runs from the conserved cysteine through the conserved F or W. A D gene is named only where the DNA matches it firmly. Size is omitted from some rows. Given values are once, few, many or a class for expanded clones.

J,size,V,D,CDR3,DNA
TRBJ1-5,-,TRBV19,TRBD1,CASSIRGQGDQPQHF,TGTGCCAGTAGTATAAGGGGACAGGGCGACCAGCCCCAGCATTTT
TRBJ1-2,-,TRBV7-9,-,CASSQRGTANYGYTF,TGTGCCAGCAGCCAACGGGGGACGGCTAACTATGGCTACACCTTC
TRBJ1-2,-,TRBV5-1,-,CASSAGLGSNYGYTF,TGCGCCAGCAGCGCAGGACTAGGGTCTAACTATGGCTACACCTTC
TRBJ2-5,-,TRBV29-1,TRBD1,CSVEGTGIQETQYF,TGCAGCGTTGAAGGGACAGGGATTCAAGAGACCCAGTACTTC
TRBJ1-5,-,TRBV19,-,CASSIGAQYSNQPQHF,TGTGCCAGTAGTATTGGGGCCCAGTATAGCAATCAGCCCCAGCATTTT
TRBJ2-1,few,TRBV7-3,TRBD1,CASSRSYGTDNEQFF,TGTGCCAGCAGCCGCTCTTATGGGACAGACAATGAGCAGTTCTTC
TRBJ2-3,-,TRBV10-3,-,CATHPAGRNTDTQYF,TGTGCCACCCACCCCGCGGGAAGGAACACAGATACGCAGTATTTT
TRBJ2-7,-,TRBV29-1,-,CSVALPGNSYEQYF,TGCAGCGTTGCTCTACCCGGTAACTCCTACGAGCAGTACTTC
TRBJ2-5,once,TRBV5-1,-,CASSLDGGGRETQYF,TGCGCCAGCAGCTTAGACGGTGGGGGGAGAGAGACCCAGTACTTC
TRBJ1-5,-,TRBV10-2,-,CASSDPSVRGNQPQHF,TGCGCCAGCAGCGACCCTAGCGTTCGGGGCAATCAGCCCCAGCATTTT
TRBJ1-2,-,TRBV5-1,-,CASSPKEGNYGYTF,TGCGCCAGCAGCCCAAAGGAGGGTAACTATGGCTACACCTTC
TRBJ1-2,-,TRBV10-3,-,CAISETGSDYGYTF,TGTGCCATCAGTGAGACAGGGTCGGACTATGGCTACACCTTC
TRBJ1-5,-,TRBV4-1,TRBD1,CASSQEGDFRDRLNQPQHF,TGCGCCAGCAGCCAAGAAGGTGATTTCCGGGACAGACTCAATCAGCCCCAGCATTTT
TRBJ1-4,-,TRBV14,-,CASSQARVKRRGFEKLFF,TGTGCCAGCAGCCAAGCCCGGGTTAAAAGGCGGGGTTTTGAAAAACTGTTTTTT
TRBJ1-4,-,TRBV6-6,-,CASRGQGGKLFF,TGTGCCAGCAGAGGGCAAGGGGGAAAACTGTTTTTT
TRBJ2-1,once,TRBV10-3,-,CAINGGFSEQFF,TGTGCCATCAATGGGGGGTTTAGTGAGCAGTTCTTC
TRBJ1-1,-,TRBV6-6,-,CASSYSEGTEAFF,TGTGCCAGCAGTTACTCAGAGGGCACTGAAGCTTTCTTT
TRBJ2-7,-,TRBV2,-,CASRGGSYEQYF,TGTGCCAGCAGAGGGGGCTCCTACGAGCAGTACTTC
TRBJ2-7,-,TRBV7-9,TRBD2,CASSGMGLAGTYEQYF,TGTGCCAGCAGCGGAATGGGACTAGCGGGGACCTACGAGCAGTACTTC
TRBJ2-5,-,TRBV6-5,-,CASSYGTQPQETQYF,TGTGCCAGCAGTTACGGGACACAACCTCAAGAGACCCAGTACTTC
TRBJ2-2,-,TRBV9,TRBD2,CASSPRLAGAGIGELFF,TGTGCCAGCAGCCCCCGGCTAGCGGGGGCCGGGATCGGGGAGCTGTTTTTT
TRBJ1-1,-,TRBV4-1,-,CASSQDNEESWTEAFF,TGCGCCAGCAGCCAAGATAACGAGGAATCGTGGACTGAAGCTTTCTTT
TRBJ2-3,-,TRBV18,-,CASTSSGTDTQYF,TGTGCCAGCACTTCCTCGGGCACAGATACGCAGTATTTT
TRBJ1-1,-,TRBV5-1,-,CASSLEPGGIEAFF,TGCGCCAGCAGCTTGGAGCCGGGAGGCATTGAAGCTTTCTTT
TRBJ1-1,few,TRBV27,TRBD1,CASRGQGFFTEAFF,TGTGCCAGCAGGGGACAGGGTTTTTTTACTGAAGCTTTCTTT